These T cell receptor beta chains were read from a single sample in a study of OX40 agonist ivuxolimab in advanced cancers. This table comes from immunoSEQ multiplex PCR, and its TCRdb copy is limited to in-frame clones, with some not included. The sample has some 80,000 clones, 90% to 95% seen once; the top ten hold around 21%. The specimen was CD4+ or CD8+ T cells sorted from blood, collected in a trial of the OX40 agonist ivuxolimab. These TCRs come from an adult with an advanced solid tumor such as melanoma, head and neck, liver or kidney cancer. Each CDR3 is given with its conserved first and last residue. A D gene is named only where the DNA matches it firmly. Rows may omit the clone size; those that give it use once, few, many or a size class.

clone_size	v_call	j_call	cdr3_length	d_call	cdr3_aa	cdr3_nt
-	TRBV15	TRBJ1-1	16	-	CATNRAPPGANTEAFF	TGTGCCACCAACAGGGCCCCCCCCGGGGCGAACACTGAAGCTTTCTTT
-	TRBV6-5	TRBJ2-7	15	-	CASSYSTAGSYEQYF	TGTGCCAGCAGTTACTCGACGGCAGGTTCGTACGAGCAGTACTTC
-	TRBV11-3	TRBJ1-1	13	-	CASSYGGASEAFF	TGTGCCAGCAGCTACGGGGGGGCTTCTGAAGCTTTCTTT
-	TRBV4-1	TRBJ1-2	14	-	CASSQGTPRVGYTF	TGCGCCAGCAGCCAAGGGACACCGCGTGTTGGCTACACCTTC
-	TRBV6-5	TRBJ2-1	14	-	CASSYYGGANEQFF	TGTGCCAGCAGTTACTACGGCGGGGCAAATGAGCAGTTCTTC
once	TRBV11-2	TRBJ2-1	17	-	CASSLRSQGFRPYEQFF	TGTGCCAGCAGCTTACGGTCGCAGGGCTTCCGTCCCTATGAGCAGTTCTTC
once	TRBV7-9	TRBJ2-7	16	-	CASSLFGGDTTYEQYF	TGTGCCAGCAGCTTATTTGGAGGGGACACTACCTACGAGCAGTACTTC
-	TRBV27	TRBJ2-7	15	TRBD1	CASSIAGTAAYEQYF	TGTGCCAGCAGTATAGCCGGGACAGCCGCCTACGAGCAGTACTTC
-	TRBV27	TRBJ2-7	15	TRBD2	CASSLVAGGPREQYF	TGTGCCAGCAGTCTGGTAGCGGGAGGCCCTCGAGAGCAGTACTTC
-	TRBV4-3	TRBJ1-6	15	TRBD1	CASSQGRQGSSPLHF	TGCGCCAGCAGCCAAGGTCGACAGGGGTCGTCACCCCTCCACTTT
-	TRBV19	TRBJ2-6	18	TRBD1	CASISDRGGRSGANVLTF	TGTGCCAGTATCTCGGACAGGGGAGGTCGTTCTGGGGCCAACGTCCTGACTTTC
-	TRBV4-1	TRBJ1-2	13	-	CASSSGGVLGYTF	TGCGCCAGCAGCTCCGGGGGGGTACTAGGCTACACCTTC
-	TRBV7-2	TRBJ1-4	14	-	CASSLGGLNEKLFF	TGTGCCAGCAGCTTAGGGGGCCTTAATGAAAAACTGTTTTTT
-	TRBV30	TRBJ2-7	14	-	CAWRALAGNYEQYF	TGTGCCTGGAGGGCACTGGCGGGGAACTACGAGCAGTACTTC
-	TRBV19	TRBJ1-2	16	TRBD1	CASSRAWDRGNYGYTF	TGTGCCAGTAGCCGAGCCTGGGACAGGGGGAACTATGGCTACACCTTC
-	TRBV4-3	TRBJ2-1	15	-	CASSQGGSSYNEQFF	TGCGCCAGCAGCCAAGGAGGAAGCTCCTACAATGAGCAGTTCTTC
-	TRBV5-8	TRBJ2-1	15	-	CASSPVGARDNEQFF	TGTGCCAGCAGCCCTGTGGGAGCACGAGACAATGAGCAGTTCTTC
-	TRBV19	TRBJ1-2	14	TRBD1	CASSMGRGNYGYTF	TGTGCCAGTAGTATGGGCAGGGGGAACTATGGCTACACCTTC
-	TRBV27	TRBJ2-7	17	-	CASSPLAAEVLSYEQYF	TGTGCCAGCAGTCCCCTGGCAGCGGAAGTGCTCTCCTACGAGCAGTACTTC
-	TRBV2	TRBJ1-4	16	TRBD1	CASSFSKQGSYEKLFF	TGTGCCAGCAGTTTCTCTAAACAGGGGTCTTACGAAAAACTGTTTTTT
-	TRBV29-1	TRBJ1-4	13	-	CSGLGPTNEKLFF	TGCAGCGGTCTAGGACCAACTAATGAAAAACTGTTTTTT
-	TRBV7-9	TRBJ2-7	13	-	CAGSSGPAYEQYF	TGTGCCGGCAGCTCGGGACCAGCCTACGAGCAGTACTTC
-	TRBV9	TRBJ2-3	17	TRBD2	CASSVLGLSGRTDTQYF	TGTGCCAGCAGCGTATTAGGCCTGAGCGGGAGAACAGATACGCAGTATTTT
-	TRBV29-1	TRBJ1-6	14	TRBD1	CSVGQGTYNSPLHF	TGCAGCGTGGGACAGGGGACCTATAATTCACCCCTCCACTTT
-	TRBV19	TRBJ1-1	13	-	CASSIAANTEAFF	TGTGCCAGTAGTATAGCAGCGAACACTGAAGCTTTCTTT
-	TRBV4-2	TRBJ2-5	14	-	CASSQVESQETQYF	TGTGCCAGCAGCCAAGTGGAAAGCCAAGAGACCCAGTACTTC
-	TRBV7-7	TRBJ2-5	14	TRBD1	CASSFGTGEETQYF	TGTGCCAGCAGCTTTGGGACAGGGGAAGAGACCCAGTACTTC
-	TRBV27	TRBJ2-2	12	-	CASSPWTRGAVF	TGTGCCAGCAGTCCTTGGACCCGGGGAGCTGTTTTT
-	TRBV4-3	TRBJ1-2	16	TRBD1	CASSQDSTGGSYGYTF	TGCGCCAGCAGCCAAGATTCGACAGGGGGGAGCTATGGCTACACCTTC
once	TRBV6-5	TRBJ2-7	12	-	CASRQGSGEQYF	TGTGCCAGCAGACAGGGTTCCGGCGAGCAGTACTTC
-	TRBV11-2	TRBJ1-1	15	-	CASSSPGGWNTEAFF	TGTGCCAGCAGCTCTCCCGGGGGGTGGAACACTGAAGCTTTCTTT
-	TRBV27	TRBJ2-1	15	-	CASSYGPFRTNEQFF	TGTGCCAGCAGTTACGGGCCTTTTCGAACCAATGAGCAGTTCTTC
-	TRBV5-5	TRBJ2-3	14	TRBD1	CASSWDRSTDTQYF	TGTGCCAGCAGCTGGGACAGGAGCACAGATACGCAGTATTTT
once	TRBV27	TRBJ1-5	13	-	CASSLSKNQPQHF	TGTGCCAGCAGTTTATCGAAGAATCAGCCCCAGCATTTT
-	TRBV19	TRBJ1-2	11	-	CASSIGEWYTF	TGTGCCAGTAGTATAGGGGAATGGTACACCTTC
-	TRBV4-3	TRBJ2-7	15	-	CASSQDSAGSYEQYF	TGCGCCAGCAGCCAAGATTCAGCGGGCTCCTACGAGCAGTACTTC
-	TRBV6-6	TRBJ1-5	16	TRBD1	CASSYSGTGGDQPQHF	TGTGCCAGCAGTTACTCGGGGACAGGGGGCGATCAGCCCCAGCATTTT
-	TRBV27	TRBJ1-1	15	-	CASSEETVPDAEAFF	TGTGCCAGCAGTGAGGAGACAGTTCCGGACGCTGAAGCTTTCTTT
-	TRBV6-5	TRBJ2-3	13	-	CASSYGPTDTQYF	TGTGCCAGCAGTTATGGACCCACAGATACGCAGTATTTT
-	TRBV5-4	TRBJ2-7	16	TRBD2	CASSLAPLAGAYEQYF	TGTGCCAGCAGCTTGGCGCCGCTAGCGGGAGCCTACGAGCAGTACTTC
once	TRBV28	TRBJ2-7	14	TRBD1	CASLRDRDRREQYF	TGTGCCAGCCTCCGGGACAGGGATCGGCGCGAGCAGTACTTC
-	TRBV27	TRBJ1-3	15	-	CASSLDRYSGNTIYF	TGTGCCAGCAGTCTCGATAGATACTCTGGAAACACCATATATTTT
-	TRBV10-1	TRBJ2-2	15	-	CASSVTAWRAGELFF	TGCGCCAGCAGTGTGACCGCGTGGAGGGCCGGGGAGCTGTTTTTT
-	TRBV19	TRBJ2-7	15	TRBD2	CASSFGTSGGYEQYF	TGTGCCAGTAGTTTCGGGACTAGCGGGGGCTACGAGCAGTACTTC
once	TRBV27	TRBJ2-2	17	TRBD2	CASSPETSGSGTGELFF	TGTGCCAGCAGCCCCGAGACTAGCGGGAGCGGCACCGGGGAGCTGTTTTTT
-	TRBV11-2	TRBJ2-5	17	TRBD1	CASRSTPGTGGFETQYF	TGTGCCAGCAGGTCAACTCCCGGGACAGGGGGCTTCGAGACCCAGTACTTC